This T cell receptor beta chain was captured by sequencing in a study of blood T cell repertoires in COVID-19. TCRdb keeps only in-frame clones here, not all; method: immunoSEQ multiplex PCR. The profile covers about 180,000 clones, with roughly 80% appearing a single time and almost 8.5% taken by the ten largest. What was sequenced was peripheral blood. The source of this sequence is a woman aged 65 to 85 with acute or convalescent COVID-19.

CDR3 coding DNA: TGCGCCAGCAGCTTGGTTCGGGGAGGCGGCTCCTACAATGAGCAGTTCTTC. Amino acid sequence: CASSLVRGGGSYNEQFF. The chain has TRBV5-1 and TRBJ2-1; weak D call: TRBD2 (6 bases). This CDR3 spans 17 amino acids. Germline loops: CDR1 SGHRS, CDR2 YFSETQ. V lost 0 bases and J lost 0, with 13 bases in between.